The 5 T cell receptor beta chains below were found in one sample sequenced in a study of T cells in Graves' hyperthyroidism and ophthalmopathy. Template material for amplifying TCR beta CDR3 regions consisted of RNA transcripts. First-round RT-PCR with HTBI primers amplified the TCR CDR3 region. TCRdb re-derived calls from the multiplex PCR reads in MiXCR, one entry per CDR3 protein. The sample comprises some 800,000 distinct CDR3 sequences, over 35% of which are singletons, and around 9.3% rests with the top ten. The material sequenced was blood. The receptor set was obtained from a man younger than 35 with Graves' hyperthyroidism.

In its sample, this clonotype was seen a few times. The V gene is TRBV6-5, the J gene TRBJ2-2; possibly TRBD1 or TRBD2 for D (6 bases each). Germline loops: CDR1 MNHEY, CDR2 SVGAGI. The CDR3 spans 13 residues. V was cut by 8 bases and J by 7 bases, with 14 bases left in between. The CDR3 spells CASLGEGGGELFF. The DNA for the CDR3 is TGTGCCAGCCTCGGAGAGGGGGGCGGGGAGCTGTTTTTT.

This clonotype was seen many times. V usage is TRBV20-1 and J usage is TRBJ1-2, with TRBD1 as a possible D gene (6 bases). Trimming pared 3 bases from V and 4 bases from J, leaving 12 bases between. The germline V gene has CDR1 DFQATT and CDR2 SNEGSKA (reference sequence). The CDR3 runs to 13 residues. The CDR3 reads CSARGPGAYGYTF. The CDR3 DNA reads TGCAGTGCTAGGGGTCCGGGGGCCTATGGCTACACCTTC.

There are a few counts of this clonotype. The gene calls are TRBV13 and TRBJ1-1; 7 nucleotides agree with TRBD1. The CDR3 has 15 amino acids. V was pared by 4 bases and J by 0 bases, with 5 bases of the junction left unmatched. The germline V gene encodes CDR1 PRHDT and CDR2 FYEKMQ (reference sequence). The CDR3: CASSYGQAMNTEAFF. The CDR3 DNA reads as TGTGCCAGCAGCTACGGACAGGCCATGAACACTGAAGCTTTCTTT.

This chain joins TRBV5-4 and TRBJ2-7; a possible D gene is TRBD2 (6 bases). The germline gives CDR1 SGHNT, CDR2 YYREEE (reference sequence). This CDR3 contains 14 residues. With 3 bases removed from V and 2 bases from J, the gap between germline ends came to 12 bases. The CDR3 is CASSWEGEAYEQYF. In DNA form, the CDR3 reads TGTGCCAGCAGCTGGGAAGGGGAGGCCTACGAGCAGTACTTC.

In its sample, this clonotype was seen many times. The chain combines TRBV7-8 with TRBJ2-5; no definite D call. Germline V lookup: CDR1 SGHVS, CDR2 FQNEAQ. The CDR3 has 13 amino acids. Deletions cut 0 bases from V and 5 bases from J, with 7 bases between. CDR3 in amino acids: CASSLAKPETQYF. The CDR3 bases are TGTGCCAGCAGCTTAGCGAAGCCGGAGACCCAGTACTTC.